This TCR beta chain was observed in a study of blood T cell repertoires in COVID-19 (dated by TCRdb to 2020 to 2022). In the study overall: The collaborator samples originated in the United States, Italy and Spain and spanned the acute and convalescent phases of COVID-19. The prospective study material was composed of cDNA or gDNA derived from T cells, B-cell-depleted T cells, or PBMCs. The dataset comprised deeply sampled blood TCRbeta repertoires from subjects exposed to, actively infected with, or recovered from COVID-19. The repertoires were released in a freely available public database meant as a resource for research on the immune response to SARS-CoV-2. The samples were drawn from the first 160 participants of the ongoing ImmuneRACE study and from roughly 1,300 subjects provided by 6 global collaborators. The sample metadata nearly always contained a de-identified subject ID, COVID-19 status, age in years and sex. Where available, HLA class I and class II types were taken from metadata supplied by the sample provider and were not determined by assay-based typing.

General findings and caveats noted by the study authors: Clinical and demographic metadata were provided uncurated, with the amount varying by source and participant.

CDR3 length: 14 amino acids, cysteine to phenylalanine. Just CDR3 DNA is preserved here, 42 bases in frame from base 1. Unmatched junction bases come to 4, with V trimmed by 2 bases and J by 3 bases. CDR1 and CDR2 are drawn from the germline V gene: SNHLY, FYNNEI. Of note for this clone: Its specific antigen is unknown. No base quality information exists; no much larger clone differs at one position.

TCRbeta CDR3 regions were amplified from genomic DNA by means of the immunoSEQ Assay, a bias-controlled multiplex PCR. The source study handled its data this way. Within the assay, amplification of reference gene primers was used to estimate how many nucleated cells each sample contained. To quantify the absolute abundance of each unique TCRbeta CDR3 rearrangement, sequence reads were collapsed and filtered. Productive Simpson clonality was computed per sample as the square root of Simpson's diversity index over productive rearrangements. The table was pulled from immuneACCESS by TCRdb, which kept in-frame rearrangements only. Such tables lose some clones; where checked, under half of the loss comes from unresolved V genes, and the rest has no known cause. The V and J calls and clone size come from that table; D and trimming were worked out from the DNA. In all, the sample holds 100,000 to 150,000 clones, and 80% to 90% of those were seen once. Jointly, the top ten make up around 2.3% of the sample.

Collaborating institutions collected whole blood in K2EDTA tubes following their own protocols. Collaborator samples were shipped for TCRbeta analysis as frozen whole blood, isolated PBMCs, or DNA extracted from either sample type. The sequence was collected from a man aged 50-60 years with active COVID-19. The V and J genes are TRBV2 and TRBJ2-7; TRBD1 agrees with 7 junctional bases. Sequencing was performed on peripheral blood. The DNA sequence is given as TGTGCCAGCAGTGAAAGGGGGCTGGGCTACGAGCAGTACTTC. This sequence encodes CASSERGLGYEQYF. Outside the CDR3, residues come from the reference TRBV2 and TRBJ2-7 proteins, so the full variable domain is: EPEVTQTPSHQVTQMGQEVILRCVPISNHLYFYWYRQILGQKVEFLVSFYNNEISEKSEIFDDQFSVERPDGSNFTLKIRSTKLEDSAMYFCASSERGLGYEQYFGPGTRLTVT.